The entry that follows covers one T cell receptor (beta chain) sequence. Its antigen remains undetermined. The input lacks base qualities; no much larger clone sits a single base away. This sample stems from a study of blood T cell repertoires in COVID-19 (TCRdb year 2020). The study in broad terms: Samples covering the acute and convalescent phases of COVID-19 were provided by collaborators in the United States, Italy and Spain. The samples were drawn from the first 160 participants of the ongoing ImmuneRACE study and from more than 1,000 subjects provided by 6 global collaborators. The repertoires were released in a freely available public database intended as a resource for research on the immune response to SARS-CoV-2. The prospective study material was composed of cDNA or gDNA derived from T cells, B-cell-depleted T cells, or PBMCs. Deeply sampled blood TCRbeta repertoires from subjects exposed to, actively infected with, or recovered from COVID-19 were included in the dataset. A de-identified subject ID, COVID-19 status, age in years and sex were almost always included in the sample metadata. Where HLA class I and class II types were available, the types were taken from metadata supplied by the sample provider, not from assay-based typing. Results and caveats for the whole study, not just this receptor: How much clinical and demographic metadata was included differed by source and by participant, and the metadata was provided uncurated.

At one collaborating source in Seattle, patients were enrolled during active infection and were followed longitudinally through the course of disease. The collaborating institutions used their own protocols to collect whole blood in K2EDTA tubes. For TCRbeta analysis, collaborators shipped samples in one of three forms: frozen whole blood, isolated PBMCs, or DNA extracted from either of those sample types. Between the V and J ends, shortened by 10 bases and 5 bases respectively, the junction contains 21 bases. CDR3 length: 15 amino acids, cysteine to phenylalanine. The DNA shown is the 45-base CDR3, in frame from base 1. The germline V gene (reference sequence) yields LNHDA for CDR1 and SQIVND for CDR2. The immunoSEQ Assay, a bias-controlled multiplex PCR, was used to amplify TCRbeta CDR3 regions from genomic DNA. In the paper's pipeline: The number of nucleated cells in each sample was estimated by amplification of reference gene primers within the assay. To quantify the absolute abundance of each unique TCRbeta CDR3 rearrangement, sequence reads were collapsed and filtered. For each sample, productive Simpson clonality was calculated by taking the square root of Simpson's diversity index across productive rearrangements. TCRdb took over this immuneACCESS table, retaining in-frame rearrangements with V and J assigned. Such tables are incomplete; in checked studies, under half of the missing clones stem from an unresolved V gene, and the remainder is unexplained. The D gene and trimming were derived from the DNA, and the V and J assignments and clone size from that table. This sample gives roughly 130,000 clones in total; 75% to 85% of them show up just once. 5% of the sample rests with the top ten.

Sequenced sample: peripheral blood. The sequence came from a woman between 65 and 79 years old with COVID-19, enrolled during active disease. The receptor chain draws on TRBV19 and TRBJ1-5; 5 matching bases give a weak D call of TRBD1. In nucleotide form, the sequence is TGTGCCACTAAAAACCAGGGCTACCCTGATCAGCCCCAGCATTTT. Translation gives CATKNQGYPDQPQHF.